These T cell receptor beta chains were read from a single sample in a study of shared clonotypes between healthy human individuals. Sequencing used immunoSEQ multiplex PCR; TCRdb keeps in-frame clones, though not all of them. Here the sample spans some 2 million clones, 90% to 95% being singletons. Sequencing was done on a sample of naive CD4+ T cells sorted from blood. The receptors originated from a man aged 18 to 35 in good health. The CDR3 runs from the conserved cysteine through the conserved F or W. Each record gives: D gene, V gene, J gene, clone size, CDR3 DNA, CDR3 protein. D genes are given only for firm matches. Clone size appears in some rows only: once, few, many, or a class for an expanded clone.

-	TRBV6-5	TRBJ1-4	-	TGTGCCAGCGCGTTGACGGCAACTAATGAAAAACTGTTTTTT	CASALTATNEKLFF
-	TRBV6-6	TRBJ1-4	-	TGTGCCAGCAGGCAGGGGCCAACTAATGAAAAACTGTTTTTT	CASRQGPTNEKLFF
-	TRBV12-2	TRBJ1-5	-	TGTGCAAGTCGCTTAGATATGCCAGACAATAGCAATCAGCCCCAGCATTTT	CASRLDMPDNSNQPQHF
TRBD1	TRBV6-5	TRBJ1-1	-	TGTGCCAGCAGTTACTCGATAATGACAGGGAATGGTGAAGCTTTCTTT	CASSYSIMTGNGEAFF
-	TRBV10-3	TRBJ2-1	-	TGTGCCATCAGTGCAATGGTCTCAGGAGGGTCTGGCTATGAGCAGTTCTTC	CAISAMVSGGSGYEQFF
-	TRBV5-1	TRBJ2-6	-	TGCGCCAGCAGCCGGCTGAGCTCTGGGGCCAACGTCCTGACTTTC	CASSRLSSGANVLTF
-	TRBV19	TRBJ1-2	-	TGTGCCAGTAGTAATCCAGGCCGGGAGGGCTACACCTTC	CASSNPGREGYTF
-	TRBV4-3	TRBJ1-3	once	TGCGCCAGCAGCCAAGATCCCGGACATCATGGAAACACCATATATTTT	CASSQDPGHHGNTIYF
TRBD1	TRBV14	TRBJ1-1	-	TGTGCCAGCAGCCCCCAGACAGGGGGCTGGAACACTGAAGCTTTCTTT	CASSPQTGGWNTEAFF
TRBD2	TRBV5-4	TRBJ2-2	-	TGTGCCAGCAGCCGAGGACTAGCAGACACCGGGGAGCTGTTTTTT	CASSRGLADTGELFF
-	TRBV5-4	TRBJ2-7	once	TGTGCCAGCAGCGGAAGCTCGCACAACTCCTACGAGCAGTACTTC	CASSGSSHNSYEQYF
-	TRBV30	TRBJ1-2	-	TGTGCCTGGAGTACGGGGAGGAGCTATGGCTACACCTTC	CAWSTGRSYGYTF
-	TRBV2	TRBJ1-3	-	TGTGCCAGCAGCGGAAGTGGAAACACCATATATTTT	CASSGSGNTIYF
-	TRBV28	TRBJ1-2	-	TGTGCCAGCAGCTCGGCGGAAAACTATGGCTACACCTTC	CASSSAENYGYTF
TRBD1	TRBV5-4	TRBJ2-7	-	TGTGCCAGCAGCTTGGTAGGCCGGGACAGGGGCTACGAGCAGTACTTC	CASSLVGRDRGYEQYF
-	TRBV7-2	TRBJ2-3	-	TGTGCCAGCAGCTTCGGCATTAGCACAGATACGCAGTATTTT	CASSFGISTDTQYF
-	TRBV6-5	TRBJ2-7	-	TGTGCCAGCAGTTATAGGGACGGATTTTCCTACGAGCAGTACTTC	CASSYRDGFSYEQYF
-	TRBV7-9	TRBJ1-4	-	TGTGCCAGCAGCCGCAAGTGGGACATCACAAAAACTAATGAAAAACTGTTTTTT	CASSRKWDITKTNEKLFF
TRBD2	TRBV6-5	TRBJ2-2	-	TGTGCCAGTTTAGCGGGGGGGCCCACCGGGGAGCTGTTTTTT	CASLAGGPTGELFF
TRBD2	TRBV5-1	TRBJ2-1	once	TGCGCCAGCAGCTTGGAGGGTAGCGGGCTTGCCTACAATGAGCAGTTCTTC	CASSLEGSGLAYNEQFF
-	TRBV19	TRBJ2-4	-	TGTGCCAGTAGTATAGGTGACTTCCTCGGAGCCAAAAACATTCAGTACTTC	CASSIGDFLGAKNIQYF
-	TRBV7-8	TRBJ2-1	-	TGTGCCAGCAGCAAGCAACGAGGGCGGGGAAGCTCCTACAATGAGCAGTTCTTC	CASSKQRGRGSSYNEQFF
TRBD2	TRBV7-2	TRBJ2-3	-	TGTGCCAGCAGCTTAGTAATGGGACTAGCTGGGGTAGATACGCAGTATTTT	CASSLVMGLAGVDTQYF
-	TRBV7-2	TRBJ1-1	-	TGTGCCAGCAGCTTAGCGGCCCAGAACACTGAAGCTTTCTTT	CASSLAAQNTEAFF
TRBD2	TRBV4-3	TRBJ2-3	-	TGCGCCAGCAGCCAATCTAGCGGTAGCACAGATACGCAGTATTTT	CASSQSSGSTDTQYF
-	TRBV11-2	TRBJ2-5	-	TGTGCCAGCAGCCCCGGGACGCCGGAGGCGACCCAGTACTTC	CASSPGTPEATQYF
TRBD1	TRBV11-2	TRBJ2-7	-	TGTGCCAGCAGCTTAGGGTCGAAGACAGGGGCTGCCTACGAGCAGTACTTC	CASSLGSKTGAAYEQYF
-	TRBV5-1	TRBJ2-7	-	TGCGCCAGCAGCTTGGCCCGGGCCTCCTACGAGCAGTACTTC	CASSLARASYEQYF
-	TRBV6-5	TRBJ2-7	-	TGTGCCAGCCAGCGGGCTGGGGAGCAGTACTTC	CASQRAGEQYF
TRBD2	TRBV10-3	TRBJ2-3	-	TGTGCCATCAGTGAGTCGCTGGGACTAGCGGGAGCAGATACGCAGTATTTT	CAISESLGLAGADTQYF
-	TRBV6-5	TRBJ1-2	-	TGTGCCAGCAGTTACGGAAGGGATGGCTACACCTTC	CASSYGRDGYTF
-	TRBV6-1	TRBJ2-7	-	TGTGCCAGCAGTGAATGGGGGCCCCCAGACGAGCAGTACTTC	CASSEWGPPDEQYF
-	TRBV4-1	TRBJ1-1	once	TGCGCCAGCAGCCAAGGTTTTGCCAGGAGGAACACTGAAGCTTTCTTT	CASSQGFARRNTEAFF
TRBD2	TRBV5-8	TRBJ2-5	once	TGTGCCAGCAGCTTACTAGCGGGGGAAGAGACCCAGTACTTC	CASSLLAGEETQYF
-	TRBV18	TRBJ2-5	-	TGTGCCAGCTCACTTCCGAATCAAGAGACCCAGTACTTC	CASSLPNQETQYF
-	TRBV6-1	TRBJ1-5	-	TGTGCCAGCAGTGAAGGTGTGGCCCAGCATTTT	CASSEGVAQHF
-	TRBV19	TRBJ1-5	-	TGTGCCAGTAGTATCGAGGGATCAGGCCAGCCCCAGCATTTT	CASSIEGSGQPQHF
-	TRBV5-4	TRBJ2-3	-	TGTGCCAGCAGCTTCGGAGGGGGCAGCACAGATACGCAGTATTTT	CASSFGGGSTDTQYF
-	TRBV4-1	TRBJ2-7	once	TGCGCCAGCAGCCTGACAGTAGCCTACGAGCAGTACTTC	CASSLTVAYEQYF
-	TRBV6-1	TRBJ1-6	-	TGTGCCAGCAGTGAAGGGGGAAATTCACCCCTCCACTTT	CASSEGGNSPLHF
-	TRBV2	TRBJ2-2	-	TGTGCCAGCAGTGCAGAAAACACCGGGGAGCTGTTTTTT	CASSAENTGELFF
-	TRBV5-1	TRBJ2-3	-	TGCGCCAGCAGCTTGGGCGCAGCAGGAGATACGCAGTATTTT	CASSLGAAGDTQYF
-	TRBV29-1	TRBJ2-6	-	TGCAGCGTTGCTGGGGCCAACGTCCTGACTTTC	CSVAGANVLTF
TRBD1	TRBV7-9	TRBJ1-4	-	TGTGCCAGCAGCTTAGAGGCCCGCGAGTGGGACAGATCTAATGAAAAACTGTTTTTT	CASSLEAREWDRSNEKLFF
-	TRBV9	TRBJ2-5	-	TGTGCCAGCAGCGCTAGCCGGGGACAAGAGACCCAGTACTTC	CASSASRGQETQYF
-	TRBV28	TRBJ1-2	-	TGTGCCAGCAGGCTAGGGGGACAACAATATGGCTACACCTTC	CASRLGGQQYGYTF
-	TRBV30	TRBJ1-5	-	TGTGCCTGGAGTCGGACATTCTCGGGCAATCAGCCCCAGCATTTT	CAWSRTFSGNQPQHF
-	TRBV6-1	TRBJ1-6	-	TGTGCCAGCAGTCTAGACCTGGCCCGACCACCCCTCCACTTT	CASSLDLARPPLHF